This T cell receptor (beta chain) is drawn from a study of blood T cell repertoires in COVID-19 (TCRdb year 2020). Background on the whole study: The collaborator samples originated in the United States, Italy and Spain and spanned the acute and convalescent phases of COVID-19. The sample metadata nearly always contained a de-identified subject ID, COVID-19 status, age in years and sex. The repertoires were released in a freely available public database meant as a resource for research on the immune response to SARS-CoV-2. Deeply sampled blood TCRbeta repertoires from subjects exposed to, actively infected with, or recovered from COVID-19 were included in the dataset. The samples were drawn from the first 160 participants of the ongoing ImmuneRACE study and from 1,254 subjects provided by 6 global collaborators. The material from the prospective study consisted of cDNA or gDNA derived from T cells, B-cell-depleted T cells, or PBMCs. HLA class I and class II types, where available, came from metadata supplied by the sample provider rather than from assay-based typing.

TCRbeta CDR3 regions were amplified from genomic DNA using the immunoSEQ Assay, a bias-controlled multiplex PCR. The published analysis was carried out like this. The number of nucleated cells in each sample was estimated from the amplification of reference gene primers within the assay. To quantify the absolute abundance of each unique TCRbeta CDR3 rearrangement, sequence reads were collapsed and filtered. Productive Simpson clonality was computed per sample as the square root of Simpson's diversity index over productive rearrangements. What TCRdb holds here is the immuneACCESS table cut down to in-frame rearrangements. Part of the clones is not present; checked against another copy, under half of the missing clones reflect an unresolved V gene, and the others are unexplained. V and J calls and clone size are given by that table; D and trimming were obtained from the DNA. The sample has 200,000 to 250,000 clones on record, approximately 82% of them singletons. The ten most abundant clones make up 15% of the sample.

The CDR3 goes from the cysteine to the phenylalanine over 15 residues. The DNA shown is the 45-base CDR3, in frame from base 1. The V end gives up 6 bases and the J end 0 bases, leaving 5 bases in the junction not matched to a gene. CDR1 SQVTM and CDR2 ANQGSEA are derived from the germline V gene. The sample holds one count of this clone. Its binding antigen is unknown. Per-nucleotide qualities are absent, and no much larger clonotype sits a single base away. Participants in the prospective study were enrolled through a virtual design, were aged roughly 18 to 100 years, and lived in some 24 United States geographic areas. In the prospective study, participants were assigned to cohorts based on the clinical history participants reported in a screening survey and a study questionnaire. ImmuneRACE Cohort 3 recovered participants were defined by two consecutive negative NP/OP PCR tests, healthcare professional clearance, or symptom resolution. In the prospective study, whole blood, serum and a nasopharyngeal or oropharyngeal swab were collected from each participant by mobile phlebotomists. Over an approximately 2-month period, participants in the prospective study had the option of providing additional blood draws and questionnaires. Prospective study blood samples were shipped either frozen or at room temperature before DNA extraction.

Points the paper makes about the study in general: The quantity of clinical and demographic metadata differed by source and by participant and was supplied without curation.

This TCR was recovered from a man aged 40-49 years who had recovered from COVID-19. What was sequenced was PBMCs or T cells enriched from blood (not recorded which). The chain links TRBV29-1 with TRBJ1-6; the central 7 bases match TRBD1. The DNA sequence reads TGCAGCGTCCGGGACAGCAGCTCCTATAATTCACCCCTCCACTTT. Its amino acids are CSVRDSSSYNSPLHF.